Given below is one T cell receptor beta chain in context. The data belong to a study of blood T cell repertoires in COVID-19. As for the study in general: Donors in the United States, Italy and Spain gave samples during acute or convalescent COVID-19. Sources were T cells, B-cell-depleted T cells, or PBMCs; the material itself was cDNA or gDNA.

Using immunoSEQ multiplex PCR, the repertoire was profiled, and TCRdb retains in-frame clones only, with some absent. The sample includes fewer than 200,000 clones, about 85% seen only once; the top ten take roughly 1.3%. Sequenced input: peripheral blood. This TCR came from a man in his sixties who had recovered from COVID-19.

CDR3 nucleotide sequence: TGTGCCAGCAGCTTTACAGGGGCGTCACGGGAGACCCAGTACTTC. Protein sequence: CASSFTGASRETQYF. This rearrangement joins TRBV11-2 to TRBJ2-5; 7 nucleotides align to TRBD1. The CDR3 has 15 residues. CDR1 and CDR2 (germline): SGHAT, FQNNGV. V lost 3 bases and J lost 5; bases outside the gene matches: 9.